Detailed here is one T cell receptor (beta chain). This record comes from a study of T cell changes during pregnancy in multiple sclerosis. Clones were read by immunoSEQ multiplex PCR, and TCRdb kept only the in-frame ones, dropping some. Of about 61,000 clones listed, 80% to 90% are singletons. The CDR3 runs 11 residues. Germline V gene sequence: CDR1 SQVTM, CDR2 ANQGSEA. Deletions cut 6 bases from V and 6 bases from J, with 11 bases between. The input for sequencing was peripheral blood, taken in the first trimester of pregnancy. This TCR was recovered from a female donor in good health, enrolled as a control in a pregnancy study. The genes are TRBV29-1 and TRBJ1-2; tentative D call: TRBD1 (6 bases). The CDR3 is CSVDRLHGYTF. CDR3 sequence (DNA): TGCAGCGTCGACAGGCTTCATGGCTACACCTTC. Together with reference TRBV29-1 and TRBJ1-2, the CDR3 gives the full variable domain: SAVISQKPSRDICQRGTSLTIQCQVDSQVTMMFWYRQQPGQSLTLIATANQGSEATYESGFVIDKFPISRPNLTFSTLTVSNMSPEDSSIYLCSVDRLHGYTFGSGTRLTVV.